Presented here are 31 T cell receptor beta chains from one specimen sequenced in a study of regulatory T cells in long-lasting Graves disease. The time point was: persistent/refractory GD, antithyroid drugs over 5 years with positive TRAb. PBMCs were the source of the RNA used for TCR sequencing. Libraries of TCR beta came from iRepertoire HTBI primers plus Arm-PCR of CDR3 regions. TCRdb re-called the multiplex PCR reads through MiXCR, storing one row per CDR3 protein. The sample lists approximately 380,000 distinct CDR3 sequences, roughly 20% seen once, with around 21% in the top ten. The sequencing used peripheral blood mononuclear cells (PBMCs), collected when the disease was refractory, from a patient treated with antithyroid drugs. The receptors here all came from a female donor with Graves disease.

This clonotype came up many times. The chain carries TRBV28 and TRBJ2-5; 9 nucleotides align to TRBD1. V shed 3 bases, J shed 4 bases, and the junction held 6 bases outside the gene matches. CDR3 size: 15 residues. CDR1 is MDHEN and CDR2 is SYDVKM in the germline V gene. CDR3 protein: CASSLRTGGLETQYF. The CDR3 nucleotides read TGTGCCAGCAGTTTGCGTACAGGGGGCCTAGAGACCCAGTACTTC.

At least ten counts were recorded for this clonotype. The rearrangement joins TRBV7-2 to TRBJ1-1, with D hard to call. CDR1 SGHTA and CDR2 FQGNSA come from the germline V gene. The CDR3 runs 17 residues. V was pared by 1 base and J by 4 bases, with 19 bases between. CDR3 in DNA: TGTGCCAGCAGCTTAGGGGCCTGGGCAGGAGGGCCCACTGAAGCTTTCTTT. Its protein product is CASSLGAWAGGPTEAFF.

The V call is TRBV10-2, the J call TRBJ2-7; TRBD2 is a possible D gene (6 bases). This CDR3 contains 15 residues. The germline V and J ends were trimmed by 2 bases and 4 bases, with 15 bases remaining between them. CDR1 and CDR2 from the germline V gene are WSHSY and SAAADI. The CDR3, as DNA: TGCGCCAGCAGTGAGGTTGGCCTTAGCGGATACGAGCAGTACTTC. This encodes CASSEVGLSGYEQYF.

The CDR3 loop reads CSVRGSQNSPLHF. CDR3 nucleotides: TGCAGTGTACGAGGGAGTCAAAATTCACCCCTCCACTTT. The J gene is TRBJ1-6, the V gene TRBV20-1; D is unclear. Trimming pared 7 bases from V and 7 bases from J, leaving 14 bases between. Germline assignment: CDR1 DFQATT and CDR2 SNEGSKA (reference sequence). The CDR3 runs to 13 residues.

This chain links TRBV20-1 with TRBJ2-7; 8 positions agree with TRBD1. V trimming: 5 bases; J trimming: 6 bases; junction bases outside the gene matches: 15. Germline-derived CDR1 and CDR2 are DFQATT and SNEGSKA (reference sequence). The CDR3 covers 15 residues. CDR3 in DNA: TGCAGTGCTCAACTGACCTTGGACAGGGATGGCGAGCAGTACTTC. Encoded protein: CSAQLTLDRDGEQYF.

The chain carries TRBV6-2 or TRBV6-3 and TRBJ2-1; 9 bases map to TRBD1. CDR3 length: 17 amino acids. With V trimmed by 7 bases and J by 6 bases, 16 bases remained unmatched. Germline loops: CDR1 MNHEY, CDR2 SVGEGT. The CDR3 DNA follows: TGTGCCAGCAATCTAAGGCAGGGGACAGGGAGGACCAATGAGCAGTTCTTC. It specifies CASNLRQGTGRTNEQFF.

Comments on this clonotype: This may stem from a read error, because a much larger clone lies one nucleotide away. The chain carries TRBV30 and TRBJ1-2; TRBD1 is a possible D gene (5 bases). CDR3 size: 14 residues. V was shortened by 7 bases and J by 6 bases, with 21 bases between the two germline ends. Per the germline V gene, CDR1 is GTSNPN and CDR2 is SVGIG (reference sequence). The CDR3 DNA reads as TGTGCCTTCCCGCGGGGGTTCTCCAACCATGGCTACACCTTC. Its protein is CAFPRGFSNHGYTF.

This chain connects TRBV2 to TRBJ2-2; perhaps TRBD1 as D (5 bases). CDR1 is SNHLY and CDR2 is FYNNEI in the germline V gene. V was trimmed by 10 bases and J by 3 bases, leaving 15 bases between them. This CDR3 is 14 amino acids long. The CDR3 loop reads CANTPGLHTGELFF. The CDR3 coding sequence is TGTGCCAACACCCCAGGGCTTCACACCGGGGAGCTGTTTTTT.

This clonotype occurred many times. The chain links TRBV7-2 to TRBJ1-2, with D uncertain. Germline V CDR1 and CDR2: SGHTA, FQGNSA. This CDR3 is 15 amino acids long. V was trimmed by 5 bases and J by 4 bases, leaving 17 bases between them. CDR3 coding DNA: TGTGCCAGCAGCCCTCCCGGGGTGGTCAGCTATGGCTACACCTTC. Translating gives CASSPPGVVSYGYTF.

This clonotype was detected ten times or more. The CDR3 region has the DNA TGTGCCAGCAGCATCGGAGGACTCGAGCAGTACTTC. Translating gives CASSIGGLEQYF. The chain recombines TRBV28 with TRBJ2-7; D might be TRBD2 (5 bases). CDR1 is MDHEN, CDR2 SYDVKM, per germline. The CDR3 extends over 12 amino acids. V was pared by 6 bases and J by 6 bases, with 12 bases between.

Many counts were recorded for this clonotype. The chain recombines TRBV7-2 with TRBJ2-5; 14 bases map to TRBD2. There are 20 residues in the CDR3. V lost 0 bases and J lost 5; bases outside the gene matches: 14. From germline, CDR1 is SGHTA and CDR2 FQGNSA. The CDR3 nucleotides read TGTGCCAGCAGCTTAGCAGGTGGTTGGGGACTAGCGGGAGATAGGGAGACCCAGTACTTC. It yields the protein CASSLAGGWGLAGDRETQYF. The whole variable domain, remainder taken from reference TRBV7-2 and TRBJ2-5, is GAGVSQSPSNKVTEKGKDVELRCDPISGHTALYWYRQSLGQGLEFLIYFQGNSAPDKSGLPSDRFSAERTGGSVSTLTIQRTQQEDSAVYLCASSLAGGWGLAGDRETQYFGPGTRLLVL.

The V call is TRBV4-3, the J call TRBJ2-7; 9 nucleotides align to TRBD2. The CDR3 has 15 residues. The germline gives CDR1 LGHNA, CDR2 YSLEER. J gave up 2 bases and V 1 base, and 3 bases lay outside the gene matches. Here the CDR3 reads CASSQAASGTYEQYF. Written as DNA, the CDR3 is TGCGCCAGCAGCCAAGCGGCTAGCGGGACCTACGAGCAGTACTTC.

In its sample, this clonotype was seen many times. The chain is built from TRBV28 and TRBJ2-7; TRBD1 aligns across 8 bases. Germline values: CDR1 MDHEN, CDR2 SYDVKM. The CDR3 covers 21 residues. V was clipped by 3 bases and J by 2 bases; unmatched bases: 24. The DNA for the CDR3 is TGTGCCAGCAGTTTCCCCGGACAGGGAGGAGGTCGGGTTACCCGAACCTACGAGCAGTACTTC. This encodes CASSFPGQGGGRVTRTYEQYF. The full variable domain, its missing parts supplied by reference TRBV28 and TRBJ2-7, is DVKVTQSSRYLVKRTGEKVFLECVQDMDHENMFWYRQDPGLGLRLIYFSYDVKMKEKGDIPEGYSVSREKKERFSLILESASTNQTSMYLCASSFPGQGGGRVTRTYEQYFGPGTRLTVT.

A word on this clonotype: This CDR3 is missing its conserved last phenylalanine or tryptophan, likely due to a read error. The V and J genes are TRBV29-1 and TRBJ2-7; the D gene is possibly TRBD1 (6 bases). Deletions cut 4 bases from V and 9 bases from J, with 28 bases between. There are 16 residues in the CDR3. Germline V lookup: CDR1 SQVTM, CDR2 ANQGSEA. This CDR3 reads CSVVGAGNVAPIGQYL. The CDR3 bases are TGCAGCGTTGTGGGGGCAGGGAATGTAGCTCCTATCGGGCAGTACCTC.

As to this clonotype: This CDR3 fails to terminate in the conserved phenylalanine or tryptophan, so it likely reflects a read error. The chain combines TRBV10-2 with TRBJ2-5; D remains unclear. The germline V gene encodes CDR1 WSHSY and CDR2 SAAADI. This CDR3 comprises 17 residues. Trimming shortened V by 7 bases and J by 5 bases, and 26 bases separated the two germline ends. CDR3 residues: CASNPVSWGRSWETQYS. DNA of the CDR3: TGCGCCAGCAATCCTGTCTCATGGGGTAGGAGTTGGGAGACCCAGTACTCC.

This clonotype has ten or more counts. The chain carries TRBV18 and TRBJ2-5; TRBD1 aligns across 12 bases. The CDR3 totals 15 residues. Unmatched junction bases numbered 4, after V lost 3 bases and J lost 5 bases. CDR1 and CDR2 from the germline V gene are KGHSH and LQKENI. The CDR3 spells CASSPQGQGAETQYF. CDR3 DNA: TGTGCCAGCTCACCCCAGGGACAGGGGGCGGAGACCCAGTACTTC.

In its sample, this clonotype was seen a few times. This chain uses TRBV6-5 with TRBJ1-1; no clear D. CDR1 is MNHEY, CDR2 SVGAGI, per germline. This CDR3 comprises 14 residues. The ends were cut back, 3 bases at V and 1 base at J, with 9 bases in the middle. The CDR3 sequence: CASSYVPPNTEAFF. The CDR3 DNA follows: TGTGCCAGCAGTTATGTTCCACCGAACACTGAAGCTTTCTTT.

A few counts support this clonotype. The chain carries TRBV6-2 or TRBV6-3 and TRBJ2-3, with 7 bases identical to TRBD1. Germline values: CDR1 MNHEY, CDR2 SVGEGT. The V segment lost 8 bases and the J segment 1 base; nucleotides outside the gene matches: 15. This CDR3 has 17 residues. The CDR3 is CASDSRTGTNRTDTQYF. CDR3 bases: TGTGCCAGCGACTCCCGGACAGGCACTAATCGCACAGATACGCAGTATTTT.

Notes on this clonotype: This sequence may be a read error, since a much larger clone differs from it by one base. CDR3 residues: CASSRGTGRDRAYGQYF. CDR3 coding DNA: TGTGCCAGCAGCCGGGGGACAGGGAGGGATAGGGCCTACGGGCAGTACTTC. The chain combines TRBV7-2 with TRBJ2-7; 9 nucleotides agree with TRBD1. Looked up from germline, CDR1 is SGHTA and CDR2 is FQGNSA. The CDR3 covers 17 residues.

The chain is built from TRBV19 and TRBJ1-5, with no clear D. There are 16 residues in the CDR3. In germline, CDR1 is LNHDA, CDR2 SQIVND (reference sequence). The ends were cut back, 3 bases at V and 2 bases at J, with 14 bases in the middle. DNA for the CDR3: TGTGCCAGTAGTATTTTTGGGAATGTGGGCAATCAGCCCCAGCATTTT. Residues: CASSIFGNVGNQPQHF.

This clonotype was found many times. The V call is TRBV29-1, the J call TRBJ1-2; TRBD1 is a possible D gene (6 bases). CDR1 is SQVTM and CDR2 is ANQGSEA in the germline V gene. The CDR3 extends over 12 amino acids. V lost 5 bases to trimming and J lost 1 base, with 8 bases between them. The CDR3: CSVQGYNYGYTF. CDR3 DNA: TGCAGCGTTCAGGGGTATAACTATGGCTACACCTTC.

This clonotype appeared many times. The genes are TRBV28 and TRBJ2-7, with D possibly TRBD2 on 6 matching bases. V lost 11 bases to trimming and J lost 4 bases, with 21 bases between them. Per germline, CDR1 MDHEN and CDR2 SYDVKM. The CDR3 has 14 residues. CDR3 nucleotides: TGTGCCGGAGCATCCGGGACTGGAAGTTACGAGCAGTACTTC. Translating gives CAGASGTGSYEQYF. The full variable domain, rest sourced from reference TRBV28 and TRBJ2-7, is DVKVTQSSRYLVKRTGEKVFLECVQDMDHENMFWYRQDPGLGLRLIYFSYDVKMKEKGDIPEGYSVSREKKERFSLILESASTNQTSMYLCAGASGTGSYEQYFGPGTRLTVT.

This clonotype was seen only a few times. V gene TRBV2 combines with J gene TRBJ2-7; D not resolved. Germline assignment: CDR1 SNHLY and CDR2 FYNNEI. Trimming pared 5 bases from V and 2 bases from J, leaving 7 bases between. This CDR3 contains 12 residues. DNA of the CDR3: TGTGCCAGCAGTTCCAGGACCTACGAGCAGTACTTC. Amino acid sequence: CASSSRTYEQYF.

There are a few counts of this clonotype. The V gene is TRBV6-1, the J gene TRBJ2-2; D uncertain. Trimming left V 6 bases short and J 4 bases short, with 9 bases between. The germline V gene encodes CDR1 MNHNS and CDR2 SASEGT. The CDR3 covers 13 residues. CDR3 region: CASRAVTTGELFF. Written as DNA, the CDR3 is TGTGCCAGCAGGGCCGTTACCACCGGGGAGCTGTTTTTT.

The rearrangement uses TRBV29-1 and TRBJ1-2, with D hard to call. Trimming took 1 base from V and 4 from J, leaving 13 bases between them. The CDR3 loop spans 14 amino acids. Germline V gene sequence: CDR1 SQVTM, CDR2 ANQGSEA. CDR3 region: CSVEVPGSPYGYTF. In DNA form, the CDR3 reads TGCAGCGTTGAAGTCCCGGGTTCTCCCTATGGCTACACCTTC. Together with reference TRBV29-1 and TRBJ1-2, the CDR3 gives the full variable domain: SAVISQKPSRDICQRGTSLTIQCQVDSQVTMMFWYRQQPGQSLTLIATANQGSEATYESGFVIDKFPISRPNLTFSTLTVSNMSPEDSSIYLCSVEVPGSPYGYTFGSGTRLTVV.

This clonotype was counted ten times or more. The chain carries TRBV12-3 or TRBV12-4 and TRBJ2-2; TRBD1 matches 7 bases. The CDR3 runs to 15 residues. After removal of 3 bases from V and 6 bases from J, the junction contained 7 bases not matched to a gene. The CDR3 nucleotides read TGTGCCAGCAGTTTTGCAGGGGGAAAAGCCGGGGAGCTGTTTTTT. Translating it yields CASSFAGGKAGELFF.

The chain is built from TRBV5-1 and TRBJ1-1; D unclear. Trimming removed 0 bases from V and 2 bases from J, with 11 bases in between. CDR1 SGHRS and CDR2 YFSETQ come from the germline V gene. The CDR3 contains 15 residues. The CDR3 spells CASSLDGWRNTEAFF. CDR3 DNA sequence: TGCGCCAGCAGCTTGGATGGGTGGCGAAACACTGAAGCTTTCTTT.

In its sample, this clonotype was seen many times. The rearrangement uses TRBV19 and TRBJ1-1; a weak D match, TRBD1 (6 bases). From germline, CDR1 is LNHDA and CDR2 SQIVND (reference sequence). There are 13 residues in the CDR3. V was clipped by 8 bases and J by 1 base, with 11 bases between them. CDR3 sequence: CASGRTANTEAFF. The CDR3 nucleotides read TGTGCCAGTGGGAGGACAGCGAACACTGAAGCTTTCTTT.

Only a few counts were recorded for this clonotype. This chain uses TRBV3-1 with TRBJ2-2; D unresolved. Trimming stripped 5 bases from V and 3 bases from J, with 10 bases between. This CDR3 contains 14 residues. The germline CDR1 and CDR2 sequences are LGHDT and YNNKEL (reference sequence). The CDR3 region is CASSDKSYTGELFF. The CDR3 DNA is TGTGCCAGCAGCGATAAAAGTTACACCGGGGAGCTGTTTTTT. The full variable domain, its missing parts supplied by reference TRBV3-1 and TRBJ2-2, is DTAVSQTPKYLVTQMGNDKSIKCEQNLGHDTMYWYKQDSKKFLKIMFSYNNKELIINETVPNRFSPKSPDKAHLNLHINSLELGDSAVYFCASSDKSYTGELFFGEGSRLTVL.

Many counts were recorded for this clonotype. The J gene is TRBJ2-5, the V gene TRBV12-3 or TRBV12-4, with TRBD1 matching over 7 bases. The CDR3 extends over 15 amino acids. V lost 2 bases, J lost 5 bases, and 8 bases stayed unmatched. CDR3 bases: TGTGCCAGCAGTTTATGGCAGGGGGTAGGGGAGACCCAGTACTTC. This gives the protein CASSLWQGVGETQYF.

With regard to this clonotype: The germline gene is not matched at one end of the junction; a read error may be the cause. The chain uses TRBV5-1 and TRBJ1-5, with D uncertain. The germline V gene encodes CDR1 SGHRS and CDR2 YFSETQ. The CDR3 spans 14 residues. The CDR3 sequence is CASSLVLQYQPQHF. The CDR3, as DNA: TGTGCCAGCAGCTTGGTCCTCCAGTATCAGCCCCAGCATTTT.